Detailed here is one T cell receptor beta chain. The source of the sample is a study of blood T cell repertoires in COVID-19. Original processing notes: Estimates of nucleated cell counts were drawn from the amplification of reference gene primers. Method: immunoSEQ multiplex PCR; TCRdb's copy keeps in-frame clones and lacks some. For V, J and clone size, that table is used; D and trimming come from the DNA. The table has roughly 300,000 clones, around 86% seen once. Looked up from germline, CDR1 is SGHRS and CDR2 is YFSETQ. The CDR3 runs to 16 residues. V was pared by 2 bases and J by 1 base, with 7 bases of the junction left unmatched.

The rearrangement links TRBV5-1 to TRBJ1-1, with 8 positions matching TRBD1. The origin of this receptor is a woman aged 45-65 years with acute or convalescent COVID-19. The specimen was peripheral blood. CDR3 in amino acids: CASSFRTGRSNTEAFF. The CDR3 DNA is TGCGCCAGCAGCTTTCGGACAGGGCGATCGAACACTGAAGCTTTCTTT.